This T cell receptor (beta chain) originates from a study of T-cell reconstitution after alpha-beta-depleted transplantation in children. Looked up from germline, CDR1 is MNHNS and CDR2 is SASEGT. The CDR3 is 15 amino acids. Trimming left V 6 bases short and J 1 base short, with 15 bases between. Unique molecular identifiers tagged the TCRbeta library. TCRdb itself ran the PCR reads through MiXCR, one entry per CDR3 protein. The table records about 420,000 distinct CDR3 sequences, about a tenth of them present only once. The chain carries TRBV6-1 and TRBJ2-5; weak D call: TRBD1 (6 bases). The material sequenced was PBMCs from the stem cell graft donor, taken from the stem cell graft. The TCR sequence derives from a human donor who donated a stem cell graft to a child with acute myeloid leukemia. This chain's CDR3 is CASSRGQGLQETQYF. CDR3 in DNA: TGTGCCAGCAGCCGGGGCCAGGGGCTCCAAGAGACCCAGTACTTC.